A selection of T cell receptor beta chains follows, all from one sample in a study of blood T cell repertoires in COVID-19. The protocol was immunoSEQ multiplex PCR, while the TCRdb copy is restricted to in-frame clones and leaves out a portion. The table includes roughly 280,000 clones, 80% to 90% detected once. What was sequenced was peripheral blood. The receptors stem from a man aged 25 to 45 with active or convalescent COVID-19. Both conserved end residues are part of each CDR3. D genes are given only for firm matches. Some rows mark clone size as missing; the rest say once, few, many or name a class of expanded clone.

cdr3_length,clone_size,v_call,d_call,j_call,cdr3_nt,cdr3_aa
12,few,TRBV7-9,-,TRBJ1-1,TGTGCCAGCAGCTTATCGGACACTGAAGCTTTCTTT,CASSLSDTEAFF
16,-,TRBV5-6,TRBD1,TRBJ2-7,TGTGCCAGCAGCTTACTCGGACAGGGATGGCCCTACGAGCAGTACTTC,CASSLLGQGWPYEQYF
17,-,TRBV10-2,-,TRBJ1-6,TGCGCCAGCAGAGAGGGGCCTTTGGGCTCCTATAATTCACCCCTCCACTTT,CASREGPLGSYNSPLHF
19,-,TRBV4-1,-,TRBJ2-3,TGCGCCAGCAGCCAAGACAAGGAGCTAAGAAAAAATAGCACAGATACGCAGTATTTT,CASSQDKELRKNSTDTQYF
12,once,TRBV24-1,-,TRBJ2-1,TGTGCCACCAGTGATTGGGGCCGCGAGCAGTTCTTC,CATSDWGREQFF
16,-,TRBV27,TRBD1,TRBJ1-6,TGTGCCAGCAGCCAGGACAGGGAGGTTTTTTATTCACCCCTCCACTTT,CASSQDREVFYSPLHF
17,-,TRBV3-1/TRBV3-2,TRBD2,TRBJ2-7,TGTGCCAGCAGCCCGAATAGCGGGGGGGGAGCTTTCTACGAGCAGTACTTC,CASSPNSGGGAFYEQYF
15,-,TRBV7-2,-,TRBJ1-6,TGTGCCAGCAGCCTGGACAAGGGGCTAGGTAGGCCCCTCCACTTT,CASSLDKGLGRPLHF
16,-,TRBV19,-,TRBJ1-4,TGTGCCAGTAGTCGATTACCGGAGGGATATAATGAAAAACTGTTTTTT,CASSRLPEGYNEKLFF
14,-,TRBV2,-,TRBJ1-4,TGTGCCAGCAGTGTCCAGGGCCTTAATGAAAAACTGTTTTTT,CASSVQGLNEKLFF